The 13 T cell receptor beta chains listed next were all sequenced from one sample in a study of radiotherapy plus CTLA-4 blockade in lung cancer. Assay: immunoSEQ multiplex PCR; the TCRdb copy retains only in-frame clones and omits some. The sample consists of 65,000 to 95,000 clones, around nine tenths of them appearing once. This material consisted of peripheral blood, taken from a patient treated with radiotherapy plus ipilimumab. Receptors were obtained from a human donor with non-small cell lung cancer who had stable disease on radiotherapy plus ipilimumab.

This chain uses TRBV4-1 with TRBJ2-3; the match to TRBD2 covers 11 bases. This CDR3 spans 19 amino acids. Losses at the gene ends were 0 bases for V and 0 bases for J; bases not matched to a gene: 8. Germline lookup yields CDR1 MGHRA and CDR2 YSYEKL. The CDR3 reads CASSQDRLAGGVSTDTQYF. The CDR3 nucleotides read TGCGCCAGCAGCCAAGATCGGCTAGCGGGGGGCGTTAGCACAGATACGCAGTATTTT.

The CDR3 bases are TGTGCCAGCAGCCCGGATTCGCAAGGCTACGAGCAGTACTTC. Encoded protein: CASSPDSQGYEQYF. The V call is TRBV7-6, the J call TRBJ2-7; D not resolved. The CDR3 runs 14 residues. In germline, CDR1 is SGHVS, CDR2 FNYEAQ. V lost 5 bases and J lost 3, with 14 bases in between.

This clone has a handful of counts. The CDR3 spells CASSLVGTNEQFF. In DNA, the CDR3 is TGTGCCAGCAGCTTAGTGGGAACCAATGAGCAGTTCTTC. The V gene is TRBV11-2, the J gene TRBJ2-1, with D uncertain. Trimming took 1 base from V and 6 from J, leaving 7 bases between them. From germline, CDR1 is SGHAT and CDR2 FQNNGV. CDR3 length: 13 residues.

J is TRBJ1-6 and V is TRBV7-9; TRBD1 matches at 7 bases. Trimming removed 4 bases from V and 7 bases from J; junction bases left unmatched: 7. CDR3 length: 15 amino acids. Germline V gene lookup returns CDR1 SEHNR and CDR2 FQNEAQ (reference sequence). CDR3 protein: CASSSTTGRNSPLHF. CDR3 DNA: TGTGCCAGCAGCTCAACGACAGGGAGAAATTCACCCCTCCACTTT.

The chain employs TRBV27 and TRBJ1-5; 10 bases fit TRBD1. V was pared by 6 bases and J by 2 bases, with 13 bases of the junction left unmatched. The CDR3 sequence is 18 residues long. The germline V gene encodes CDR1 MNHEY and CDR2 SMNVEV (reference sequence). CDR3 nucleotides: TGTGCCAGCAGCCCCGCCTTGACAGGGGGCTTGGGCAATCAGCCCCAGCATTTT. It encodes CASSPALTGGLGNQPQHF.

The DNA for the CDR3 is TGTGCCAGTAGAGAGACTAGCGATTTCTCCTACAATGAGCAGTTCTTC. Translation: CASRETSDFSYNEQFF. The chain has TRBV19 and TRBJ2-1; 8 bases map to TRBD2. Germline V gives CDR1 LNHDA, CDR2 SQIVND (reference sequence). The CDR3 runs 16 residues. V was pared by 6 bases and J by 0 bases, with 7 bases of the junction left unmatched.

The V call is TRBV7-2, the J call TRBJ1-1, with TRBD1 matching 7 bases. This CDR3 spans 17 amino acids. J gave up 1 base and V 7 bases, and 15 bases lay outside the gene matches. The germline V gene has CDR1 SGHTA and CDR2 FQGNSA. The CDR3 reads CASTNLYRGRSNTEAFF. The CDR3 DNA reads TGTGCCAGCACCAACCTGTACAGGGGCCGCTCGAACACTGAAGCTTTCTTT.

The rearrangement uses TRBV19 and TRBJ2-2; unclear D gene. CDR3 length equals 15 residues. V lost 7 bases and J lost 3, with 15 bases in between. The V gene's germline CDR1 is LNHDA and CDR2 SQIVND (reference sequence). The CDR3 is CASTPGRRDTGELFF. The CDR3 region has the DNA TGTGCCAGTACCCCTGGTCGTAGGGACACCGGGGAGCTGTTTTTT.

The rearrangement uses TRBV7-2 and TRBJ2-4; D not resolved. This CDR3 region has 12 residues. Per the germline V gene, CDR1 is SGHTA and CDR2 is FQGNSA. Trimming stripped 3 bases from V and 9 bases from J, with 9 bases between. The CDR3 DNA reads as TGTGCCAGCAGCTTGGGGTTGGCCATTCAGTACTTC. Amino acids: CASSLGLAIQYF.

The DNA of the CDR3 is TGCGCCAGCAGCTTGGAGCCCATGAACACTGAAGCTTTCTTT. Translating gives CASSLEPMNTEAFF. V gene TRBV5-1 combines with J gene TRBJ1-1; D unclear. Germline V gene sequence: CDR1 SGHRS, CDR2 YFSETQ. The CDR3 loop spans 14 amino acids. Between the trimmed V and J ends, which lost 0 bases and 0 bases, there was a span of 6 bases.

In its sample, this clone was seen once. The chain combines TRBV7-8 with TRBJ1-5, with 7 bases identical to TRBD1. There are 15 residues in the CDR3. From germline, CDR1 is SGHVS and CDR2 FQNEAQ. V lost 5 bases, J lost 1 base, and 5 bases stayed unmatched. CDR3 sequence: CASSPRQGSNQPQHF. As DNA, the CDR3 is TGTGCCAGCAGCCCACGACAGGGCAGCAATCAGCCCCAGCATTTT.

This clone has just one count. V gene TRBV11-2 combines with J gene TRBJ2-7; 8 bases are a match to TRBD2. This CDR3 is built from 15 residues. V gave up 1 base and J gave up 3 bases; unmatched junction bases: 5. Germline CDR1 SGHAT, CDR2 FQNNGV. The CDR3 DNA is TGTGCCAGCAGCTTAGTCGGGGGGGGAGGCTACGAGCAGTACTTC. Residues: CASSLVGGGGYEQYF.

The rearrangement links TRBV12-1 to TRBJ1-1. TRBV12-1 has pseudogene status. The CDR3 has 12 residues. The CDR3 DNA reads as TGTGCCAGCAGCTTCCTGGACACTGAAGCTTTCTTT. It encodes CASSFLDTEAFF.